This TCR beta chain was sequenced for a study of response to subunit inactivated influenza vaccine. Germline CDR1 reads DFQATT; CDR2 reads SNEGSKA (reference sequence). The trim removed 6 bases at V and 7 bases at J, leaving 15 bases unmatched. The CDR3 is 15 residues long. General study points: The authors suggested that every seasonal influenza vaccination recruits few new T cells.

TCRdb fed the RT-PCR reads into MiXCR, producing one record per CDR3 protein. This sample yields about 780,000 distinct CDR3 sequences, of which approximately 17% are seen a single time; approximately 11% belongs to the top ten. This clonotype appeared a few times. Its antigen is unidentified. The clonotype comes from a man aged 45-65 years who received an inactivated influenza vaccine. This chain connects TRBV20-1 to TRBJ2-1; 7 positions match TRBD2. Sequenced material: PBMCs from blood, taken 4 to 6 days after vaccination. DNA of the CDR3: TGCAGTGCCCCTATTGTCCTAGGGAGGGGTAATGAGCAGTTCTTC. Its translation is CSAPIVLGRGNEQFF.